These 6 T cell receptor beta chains share one sample of origin, sequenced in a study of cytomegalovirus exposure and HLA in healthy donors. PCR primers comprised 60 Vbeta and 13 Jbeta primers. Repertoires were generated with immunoSEQ multiplex PCR, while TCRdb's copy carries only in-frame clones and drops some. The table has 150,000 to 200,000 clones, roughly 77% seen once. The specimen was PBMCs. The receptors originated from a woman between 50 and 59 years old in good health and CMV-seronegative.

This chain uses TRBV6-5 with TRBJ1-1; D possibly corresponds to TRBD1 (6 bases). Germline lookup yields CDR1 MNHEY and CDR2 SVGAGI. The ends were cut back, 5 bases at V and 1 base at J, with 11 bases in the middle. This CDR3 contains 14 residues. The CDR3 DNA is TGTGCCAGCAGTCCCGACAGGTCGAACACTGAAGCTTTCTTT. It encodes CASSPDRSNTEAFF.

V and J are TRBV28 and TRBJ1-1; D is perhaps TRBD1 (6 bases). The germline V gene encodes CDR1 MDHEN and CDR2 SYDVKM. The CDR3 loop spans 14 amino acids. V lost 7 bases and J 1 base, leaving 13 bases between the germline ends. Written as DNA, the CDR3 is TGTGCCAGCATTCTTAGGACAGCGAACACTGAAGCTTTCTTT. Translated: CASILRTANTEAFF.

CDR3 residues: CASTSSGRADTQYF. The DNA of the CDR3 is TGTGCCAGCACCTCGAGCGGGAGGGCAGATACGCAGTATTTT. This chain joins TRBV11-1 and TRBJ2-3, with 10 bases aligning to TRBD2. Trimming cost V 7 bases and J 4 bases; bases outside gene matches: 5. Germline CDR1 is SGHAT and CDR2 is FQDESV (reference sequence). The length of the CDR3 is 14 residues.

As to this clone: Relative to the germline gene, one junction end is altered; a read error may explain this. The gene calls are TRBV7-7 and TRBJ1-4; D is ambiguous. Germline values: CDR1 SSHAT, CDR2 FNYEAQ (reference sequence). The CDR3 extends over 15 amino acids. The CDR3 DNA reads TGTGCTAGCAGCTTAGGTGCAGGTCGCAATGAAAAACTGTTTTTT. Its translation: CASSLGAGRNEKLFF.

In the case of this clone: A junction boundary mismatches the germline segment, possibly from a read error. V and J are TRBV5-1 and TRBJ1-2; a possible D gene is TRBD1 (6 bases). The CDR3 contains 13 residues. The germline V gene has CDR1 SGHRS and CDR2 YFSETQ. The CDR3: CASSPGHGRLAAF. The CDR3 region has the DNA TGCGCCAGCAGCCCGGGACATGGAAGACTGGCCGCCTTC.

Notes on this clone: One end of the junction fails to match germline, which may point to a read error. The chain has TRBV7-9 and TRBJ2-1; TRBD2 matches at 11 bases. The CDR3 is 18 residues long. The germline CDR1 and CDR2 sequences are SEHNR and FQNEAQ (reference sequence). The CDR3 region has the DNA TGTTCCAGCAGCTTACCACCTCGACTAGCGGGGCGGAAAAATGAGCAGTTCTTC. Translating gives CSSSLPPRLAGRKNEQFF.